The 26 T cell receptor beta chains in this list originate from one sample, sequenced in a study of T cells after yellow fever vaccination. A single record per CDR3 protein comes from TCRdb applying MiXCR to the 5' RACE reads. The sample contains about 360,000 distinct CDR3 sequences, over 5% of which appear only once. The sequences come from PBMCs, collected 5 days after the yellow fever booster vaccination. These receptors all stem from a man aged 25 to 40 who received the YFV17D yellow fever vaccine.

A few counts support this clonotype. The rearrangement joins TRBV7-2 to TRBJ1-1; perhaps TRBD1 as D (6 bases). CDR1 and CDR2 from the germline V gene are SGHTA and FQGNSA. There are 15 residues in the CDR3. V dropped 7 bases and J dropped 5 bases, with 20 bases sitting between them. CDR3 protein: CASTQDRTAVTEAFF. DNA for the CDR3: TGTGCCAGCACCCAAGACAGGACCGCCGTTACTGAAGCTTTCTTT.

The J gene is TRBJ2-7, the V gene TRBV29-1; 9 bases agree with TRBD1. The J segment lost 3 bases and the V segment lost 8 bases, leaving 14 bases of the junction unmatched. Per germline, CDR1 SQVTM and CDR2 ANQGSEA. CDR3 length: 15 amino acids. CDR3 sequence: CSPEGRTGEVYEQYF. The CDR3 DNA reads as TGCAGCCCTGAGGGGCGGACAGGGGAAGTCTACGAGCAGTACTTC.

The chain recombines TRBV14 with TRBJ1-2, with no clear D. Germline V lookup: CDR1 SGHDN, CDR2 FVKESK. V lost 0 bases, J lost 4 bases, and 12 bases lay in between. CDR3 length: 15 residues. CDR3 region: CASSQDFGYVYGYTF. Written as DNA, the CDR3 is TGTGCCAGCAGCCAAGATTTTGGCTACGTCTATGGCTACACCTTC.

This clonotype has only a few counts. The V call is TRBV20-1, the J call TRBJ1-4, with unresolved D. V was shortened by 2 bases and J by 0 bases, with 10 bases between the two germline ends. The CDR3 sequence is 15 residues long. Germline V gives CDR1 DFQATT, CDR2 SNEGSKA (reference sequence). The CDR3 DNA is TGCAGTGCTAGAACCCAACAGTCAACTAATGAAAAACTGTTTTTT. It codes for CSARTQQSTNEKLFF.

This clonotype was counted a few times. V is TRBV12-3 or TRBV12-4 and J is TRBJ2-1, with 10 bases that match TRBD1. The J segment lost 8 bases and the V segment lost 4 bases, leaving 8 bases of the junction unmatched. The CDR3 runs 15 residues. The CDR3 bases are TGTGCCAGCAGTTCAGACAGGGGGCGCAGGGATGAGCAGTTCTTC. Amino acids: CASSSDRGRRDEQFF.

The chain uses TRBV25-1 and TRBJ2-3; TRBD1 aligns across 9 bases. Trimming took 5 bases from V and 6 from J; bases not matched to a gene: 6. The V gene's germline CDR1 is MGHDK and CDR2 SYGVNS. The CDR3 contains 14 residues. This chain's CDR3 is CASSRTGGGDTQYF. CDR3 nucleotide sequence: TGTGCCAGCAGTCGTACAGGGGGCGGCGATACGCAGTATTTT. The entire variable domain, with the rest obtained from reference TRBV25-1 and TRBJ2-3, is as follows: EADIYQTPRYLVIGTGKKITLECSQTMGHDKMYWYQQDPGMELHLIHYSYGVNSTEKGDLSSESTVSRIRTEHFPLTLESARPSHTSQYLCASSRTGGGDTQYFGPGTRLTVL.

The sample holds many counts of this clonotype. The rearrangement links TRBV6-6 to TRBJ2-7; no firm D call. CDR3 length equals 12 residues. The V gene's germline CDR1 is MNHNY and CDR2 SVGAGI (reference sequence). With 2 bases removed from V and 3 bases from J, the gap between germline ends came to 5 bases. The CDR3 region is CASSYVGYEQYF. The CDR3 DNA follows: TGTGCCAGCAGTTACGTGGGCTACGAGCAGTACTTC.

This clonotype was found many times. The chain is built from TRBV6-5 and TRBJ2-2; 12 bases fit TRBD1. With 8 bases clipped from V and 7 bases from J, the junction kept 5 bases outside the gene matches. Germline assignment: CDR1 MNHEY and CDR2 SVGAGI. This CDR3 has 14 residues. The CDR3 is CASGTGGYNGELFF. The CDR3 DNA reads as TGTGCCAGCGGGACAGGGGGCTATAACGGGGAGCTGTTTTTT.

At least ten counts were recorded for this clonotype. The chain has TRBV6-2 or TRBV6-3 and TRBJ2-1; TRBD1 aligns across 8 bases. The CDR3 loop spans 16 amino acids. Losses at the gene ends were 7 bases for V and 6 bases for J; bases not matched to a gene: 14. Germline V CDR1 and CDR2: MNHEY, SVGEGT. CDR3 residues: CASNYGSGQGINEQFF. Here the CDR3 DNA reads TGTGCCAGCAACTACGGGTCAGGACAGGGAATCAATGAGCAGTTCTTC.

V usage is TRBV29-1 and J usage is TRBJ1-1, with TRBD1 matching over 9 bases. The germline V gene encodes CDR1 SQVTM and CDR2 ANQGSEA. The CDR3 runs to 13 residues. Unmatched junction bases numbered 10, after V lost 8 bases and J lost 6 bases. CDR3 DNA: TGCAGCTTCTGGGGACAGGGTTTCTCTGAAGCTTTCTTT. Translation gives CSFWGQGFSEAFF.

The V gene is TRBV24-1, the J gene TRBJ2-7; 7 nucleotides align to TRBD1. Trimming took 12 bases from V and 5 from J; bases not matched to a gene: 6. The length of the CDR3 is 11 residues. Germline V gives CDR1 KGHDR, CDR2 SFDVKD. CDR3 DNA sequence: TGTGCCGCCGGGACAGCCGACGAGCAGTACTTC. Its protein product is CAAGTADEQYF.

This clonotype was observed many times. The chain recombines TRBV15 with TRBJ2-5, with D possibly matching TRBD1 (6 bases). Trimming stripped 0 bases from V and 3 bases from J, with 14 bases between. Germline V gives CDR1 LNHNV, CDR2 YYDKDF (reference sequence). This CDR3 contains 16 residues. The CDR3 protein is CATSRDLATGKETQYF. CDR3 DNA: TGTGCCACCAGCAGAGATCTAGCTACAGGGAAAGAGACCCAGTACTTC.

This clonotype came up a few times. V is TRBV7-2 and J is TRBJ2-1, with unresolved D. Germline V gene sequence: CDR1 SGHTA, CDR2 FQGNSA. V shed 4 bases and J shed 9 bases, with 10 bases lying between them. The CDR3 runs to 12 residues. The CDR3 coding sequence is TGTGCCAGCAGCTCATACACGGGTGAGCAGTTCTTC. It encodes CASSSYTGEQFF.

This clonotype occurred many times. The V gene is TRBV20-1, the J gene TRBJ2-7; either TRBD1 or TRBD2 may supply D (7 bases each). Germline assignment: CDR1 DFQATT and CDR2 SNEGSKA (reference sequence). The CDR3 has 14 residues. The V gene lost 3 bases and the J gene lost 3 bases, with 15 bases spanning the gap. The CDR3 sequence: CSASGPGGDYEQYF. The CDR3 DNA reads TGCAGTGCTAGCGGGCCAGGGGGGGACTACGAGCAGTACTTC.

The chain combines TRBV20-1 with TRBJ2-1, with D maybe TRBD2 (6 bases). This CDR3 is built from 14 residues. Germline CDR1 and CDR2: DFQATT and SNEGSKA (reference sequence). V dropped 6 bases and J dropped 4 bases, with 16 bases sitting between them. The CDR3 bases are TGCAGTGCCAGTAGCGGAGGCCAATACAATGAGCAGTTCTTC. This codes for CSASSGGQYNEQFF.

In its sample, this clonotype was seen many times. The J gene is TRBJ2-2, the V gene TRBV7-9; D tentatively reads TRBD1 or TRBD2 (6 bases each). Per the germline V gene, CDR1 is SEHNR and CDR2 is FQNEAQ (reference sequence). The V gene lost 5 bases and the J gene lost 5 bases, with 12 bases spanning the gap. The CDR3 is made up of 14 amino acids. The CDR3 protein is CASSARGVTGELFF. CDR3 DNA: TGTGCCAGCAGCGCTAGGGGGGTAACCGGGGAGCTGTTTTTT. Full variable domain (outside the CDR3, taken from reference TRBV7-9 and TRBJ2-2): DTGVSQNPRHKITKRGQNVTFRCDPISEHNRLYWYRQTLGQGPEFLTYFQNEAQLEKSRLLSDRFSAERPKGSFSTLEIQRTEQGDSAMYLCASSARGVTGELFFGEGSRLTVL.

This clonotype was seen repeatedly, ten times or more. V gene TRBV5-6 combines with J gene TRBJ2-7; no firm D call. CDR3 length equals 13 residues. V lost 7 bases and J 3 bases, leaving 14 bases between the germline ends. Germline CDR1 SGHDT, CDR2 YYEEEE. DNA of the CDR3: TGTGCCAGCGAGTCGAAACAGAGCTACGAGCAGTACTTC. It translates to CASESKQSYEQYF.

This clonotype was seen at least ten times. The V and J genes are TRBV11-3 and TRBJ2-1, with a possible D match to TRBD2 (6 bases). V was pared by 5 bases and J by 0 bases, with 11 bases between. CDR3 length: 15 amino acids. Germline V CDR1 and CDR2: SGHNT, YENEEA. CDR3 residues: CASSPSGYSYNEQFF. CDR3 DNA: TGTGCCAGCAGCCCCAGCGGGTACTCCTACAATGAGCAGTTCTTC.

In its sample, this clonotype was seen a few times. CDR3 sequence reads: CASSPLPPTGQETQYF. The CDR3 coding sequence is TGTGCCAGCAGCCCGCTCCCACCGACAGGGCAAGAGACCCAGTACTTC. The chain couples TRBV5-5 to TRBJ2-5; the match to TRBD1 covers 7 bases. This CDR3 is 16 amino acids long. CDR1 is SGHKS and CDR2 is YYEKEE in the germline V gene (reference sequence). J lost 2 bases, V lost 4 bases, and 11 bases had no gene match. Together with reference TRBV5-5 and TRBJ2-5, the CDR3 gives the full variable domain: DAGVTQSPTHLIKTRGQQVTLRCSPISGHKSVSWYQQVLGQGPQFIFQYYEKEERGRGNFPDRFSARQFPNYSSELNVNALLLGDSALYLCASSPLPPTGQETQYFGPGTRLLVL.

This clonotype was counted between two and nine times. The chain couples TRBV7-8 to TRBJ2-3; 10 bases map to TRBD2. V lost 5 bases to trimming and J lost 4 bases; unmatched junction nucleotides: 9. The CDR3 is 16 residues long. CDR1 is SGHVS, CDR2 FQNEAQ, per germline. The CDR3 sequence: CASSPGASGSSDTQYF. CDR3 sequence (DNA): TGTGCCAGCAGCCCCGGGGCTAGCGGGAGTTCAGATACGCAGTATTTT.

This rearrangement joins TRBV27 to TRBJ2-1; a possible D gene is TRBD1 (6 bases). The CDR3 totals 17 residues. Trimming left V 2 bases short and J 6 bases short, with 20 bases between. Per germline, CDR1 MNHEY and CDR2 SMNVEV (reference sequence). The CDR3 region has the DNA TGTGCCAGCAGTTTAGGTAGGGGACAATATGAAGGCAATGAGCAGTTCTTC. It codes for CASSLGRGQYEGNEQFF.

This rearrangement joins TRBV6-1 to TRBJ2-7; the match to TRBD1 covers 7 bases. V shed 7 bases and J 5 bases; nucleotides not matched to a gene: 14. The CDR3 runs to 15 residues. The germline V gene has CDR1 MNHNS and CDR2 SASEGT. The CDR3 bases are TGTGCCAGCACCTCGCCCGACAGGGCTTTGAACGAGCAGTACTTC. Translated: CASTSPDRALNEQYF.

Many counts were recorded for this clonotype. This sequence joins TRBV6-5 and TRBJ2-5; D remains ambiguous. Per the germline V gene, CDR1 is MNHEY and CDR2 is SVGAGI. This CDR3 has 13 amino acids. The V gene lost 2 bases and the J gene lost 2 bases, with 6 bases spanning the gap. CDR3: CASSYGRQETQYF. For the CDR3, the DNA is TGTGCCAGCAGTTACGGGCGACAAGAGACCCAGTACTTC.

In its sample, this clonotype was seen a few times. The chain couples TRBV7-9 to TRBJ1-2; D gene unclear. The CDR3 loop spans 13 amino acids. V shed 5 bases and J shed 7 bases, with 14 bases lying between them. Germline CDR1 reads SEHNR; CDR2 reads FQNEAQ (reference sequence). The CDR3 coding sequence is TGTGCCAGCAGCGCGACTGTCTCTCTTGGCTACACCTTC. This codes for CASSATVSLGYTF.

This clonotype was recorded many times. The chain combines TRBV18 with TRBJ2-3, with a weak D call TRBD2 (6 bases). The germline CDR1 and CDR2 sequences are KGHSH and LQKENI. The CDR3 is made up of 13 amino acids. Trimming took off 8 bases at V and 0 bases at J, with 9 bases between the two ends. The CDR3 DNA reads TGTGCCAGCGGAGGGACTAGCACAGATACGCAGTATTTT. Protein: CASGGTSTDTQYF. The entire variable domain, with the rest obtained from reference TRBV18 and TRBJ2-3, is as follows: NAGVMQNPRHLVRRRGQEARLRCSPMKGHSHVYWYRQLPEEGLKFMVYLQKENIIDESGMPKERFSAEFPKEGPSILRIQQVVRGDSAAYFCASGGTSTDTQYFGPGTRLTVL.

The table lists this clonotype with many counts. The chain is built from TRBV5-1 and TRBJ2-7, with 7 bases that match TRBD2. V was clipped by 0 bases and J by 9 bases; unmatched bases: 6. Germline V gives CDR1 SGHRS, CDR2 YFSETQ. The CDR3 is 13 amino acids. The CDR3 region is CASSLAEGGAQYF. In DNA form, the CDR3 reads TGCGCCAGCAGCTTGGCCGAGGGAGGGGCGCAGTACTTC.